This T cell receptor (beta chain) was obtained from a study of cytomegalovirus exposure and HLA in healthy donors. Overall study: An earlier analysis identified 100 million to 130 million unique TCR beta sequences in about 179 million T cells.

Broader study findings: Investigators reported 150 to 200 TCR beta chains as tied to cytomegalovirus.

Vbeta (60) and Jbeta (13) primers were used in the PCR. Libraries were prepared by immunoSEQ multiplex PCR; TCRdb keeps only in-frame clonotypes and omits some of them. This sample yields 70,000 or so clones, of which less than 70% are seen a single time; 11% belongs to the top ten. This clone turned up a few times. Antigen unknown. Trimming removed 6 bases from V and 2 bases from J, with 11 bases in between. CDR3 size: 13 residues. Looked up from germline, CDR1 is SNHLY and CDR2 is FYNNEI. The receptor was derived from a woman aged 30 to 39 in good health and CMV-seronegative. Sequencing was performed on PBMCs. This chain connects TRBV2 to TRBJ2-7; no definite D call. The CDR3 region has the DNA TGTGCCAGCAGGAATGACGGAGCCTACGAGCAGTACTTC. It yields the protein CASRNDGAYEQYF.